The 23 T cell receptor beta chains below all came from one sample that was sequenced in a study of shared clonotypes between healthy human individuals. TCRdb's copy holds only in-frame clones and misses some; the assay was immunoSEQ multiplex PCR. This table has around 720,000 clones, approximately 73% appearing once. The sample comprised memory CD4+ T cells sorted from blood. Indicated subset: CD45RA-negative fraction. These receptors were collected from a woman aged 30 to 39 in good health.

The CDR3 DNA reads as TGCGCCAGCAGCCCCCAGGCGGGAACCAAAGAGCAGTACTTC. It encodes CASSPQAGTKEQYF. This rearrangement joins TRBV5-1 to TRBJ2-7, with D tentatively TRBD2 (6 bases). V lost 4 bases and J lost 7, with 18 bases in between. The CDR3 extends over 14 amino acids. Germline CDR1 SGHRS, CDR2 YFSETQ.

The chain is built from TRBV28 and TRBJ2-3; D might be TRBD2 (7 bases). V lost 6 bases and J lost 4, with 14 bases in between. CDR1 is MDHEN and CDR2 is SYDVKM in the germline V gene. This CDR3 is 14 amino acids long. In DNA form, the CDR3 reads TGTGCCAGCAGAGGGGGAGGGGGGCCAGATACGCAGTATTTT. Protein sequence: CASRGGGGPDTQYF.

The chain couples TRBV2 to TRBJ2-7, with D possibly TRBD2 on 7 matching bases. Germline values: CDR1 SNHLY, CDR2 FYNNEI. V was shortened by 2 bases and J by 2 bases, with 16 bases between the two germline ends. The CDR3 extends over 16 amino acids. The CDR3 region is CASSEWGGRGTYEQYF. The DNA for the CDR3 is TGTGCCAGCAGTGAATGGGGGGGGCGAGGGACCTACGAGCAGTACTTC.

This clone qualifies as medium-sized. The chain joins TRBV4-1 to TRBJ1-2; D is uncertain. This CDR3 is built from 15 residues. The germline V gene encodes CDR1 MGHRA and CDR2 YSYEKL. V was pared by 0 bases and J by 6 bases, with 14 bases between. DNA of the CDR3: TGCGCCAGCAGCCAAGATCGGGCCCTCTCCAATGGCTACACCTTC. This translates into CASSQDRALSNGYTF.

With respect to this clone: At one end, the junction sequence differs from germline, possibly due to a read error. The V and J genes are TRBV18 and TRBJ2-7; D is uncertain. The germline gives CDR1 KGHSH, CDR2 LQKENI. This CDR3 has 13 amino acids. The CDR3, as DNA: TGTGCCAGCTCGCCACCTGTAACCTACGAGCAGTACTTC. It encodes CASSPPVTYEQYF.

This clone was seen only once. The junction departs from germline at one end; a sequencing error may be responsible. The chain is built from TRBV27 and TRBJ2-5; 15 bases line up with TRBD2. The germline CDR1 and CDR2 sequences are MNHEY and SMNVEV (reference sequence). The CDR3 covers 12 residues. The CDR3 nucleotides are TGTGCCAGCAGAGGGACTAGCGGGAGGTGCCACTTC. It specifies CASRGTSGRCHF.

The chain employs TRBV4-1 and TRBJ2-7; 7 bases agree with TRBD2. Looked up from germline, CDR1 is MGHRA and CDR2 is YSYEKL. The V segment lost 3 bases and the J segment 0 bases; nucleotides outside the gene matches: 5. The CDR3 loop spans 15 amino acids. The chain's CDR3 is CASSQVWGGSYEQYF. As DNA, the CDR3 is TGCGCCAGCAGCCAGGTCTGGGGGGGCTCCTACGAGCAGTACTTC.

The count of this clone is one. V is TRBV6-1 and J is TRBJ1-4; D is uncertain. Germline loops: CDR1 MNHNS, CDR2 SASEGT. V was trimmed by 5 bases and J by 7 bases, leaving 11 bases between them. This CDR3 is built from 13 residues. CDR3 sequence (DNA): TGTGCCAGCAGTCCAACCCGGACTGAAAAACTGTTTTTT. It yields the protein CASSPTRTEKLFF.

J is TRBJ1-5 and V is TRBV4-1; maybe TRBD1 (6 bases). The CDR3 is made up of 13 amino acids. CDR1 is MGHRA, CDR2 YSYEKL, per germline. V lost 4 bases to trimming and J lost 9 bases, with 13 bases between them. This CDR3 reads CASSPQGFWPQHF. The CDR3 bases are TGCGCCAGCAGCCCACAGGGTTTCTGGCCCCAGCATTTT.

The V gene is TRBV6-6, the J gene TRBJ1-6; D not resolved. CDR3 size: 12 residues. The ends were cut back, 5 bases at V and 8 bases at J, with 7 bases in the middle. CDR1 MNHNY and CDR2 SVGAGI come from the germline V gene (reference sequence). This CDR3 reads CASSAPDSPLHF. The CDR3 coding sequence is TGTGCCAGCAGTGCTCCTGATTCACCCCTCCACTTT.

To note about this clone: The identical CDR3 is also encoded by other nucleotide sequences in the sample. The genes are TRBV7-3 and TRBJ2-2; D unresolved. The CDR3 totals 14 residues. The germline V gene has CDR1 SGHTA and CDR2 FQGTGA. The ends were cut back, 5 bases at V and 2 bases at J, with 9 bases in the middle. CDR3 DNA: TGTGCCAGCAGCCTAGATTATAACACCGGGGAGCTGTTTTTT. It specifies CASSLDYNTGELFF.

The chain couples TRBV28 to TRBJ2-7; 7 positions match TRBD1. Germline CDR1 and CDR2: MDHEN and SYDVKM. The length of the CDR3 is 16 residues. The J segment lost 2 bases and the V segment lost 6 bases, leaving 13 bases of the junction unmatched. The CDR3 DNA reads TGTGCCAGCAGCCTACATGGACAGGCTAGGCCCTACGAGCAGTACTTC. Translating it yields CASSLHGQARPYEQYF.

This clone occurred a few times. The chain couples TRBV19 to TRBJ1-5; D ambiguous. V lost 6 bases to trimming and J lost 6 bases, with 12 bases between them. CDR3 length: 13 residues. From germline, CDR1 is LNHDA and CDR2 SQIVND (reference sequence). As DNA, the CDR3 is TGTGCCAGTAGCCCTACGACGGGTCAGCCCCAGCATTTT. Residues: CASSPTTGQPQHF. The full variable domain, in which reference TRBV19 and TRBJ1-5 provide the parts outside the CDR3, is DGGITQSPKYLFRKEGQNVTLSCEQNLNHDAMYWYRQDPGQGLRLIYYSQIVNDFQKGDIAEGYSVSREKKESFPLTVTSAQKNPTAFYLCASSPTTGQPQHFGDGTRLSIL.

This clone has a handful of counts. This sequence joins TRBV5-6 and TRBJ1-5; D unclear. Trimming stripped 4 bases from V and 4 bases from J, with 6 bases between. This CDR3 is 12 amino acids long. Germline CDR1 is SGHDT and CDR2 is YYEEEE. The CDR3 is CASSRINQPQHF. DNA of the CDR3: TGTGCCAGCAGCCGTATAAATCAGCCCCAGCATTTT.

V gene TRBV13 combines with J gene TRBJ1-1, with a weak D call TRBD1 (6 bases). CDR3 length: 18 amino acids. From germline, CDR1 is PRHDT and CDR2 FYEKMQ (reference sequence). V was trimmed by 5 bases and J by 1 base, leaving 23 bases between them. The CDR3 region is CASSRSYRDRLENTEAFF. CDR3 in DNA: TGTGCCAGCAGCCGGAGCTACAGGGATAGGCTGGAGAACACTGAAGCTTTCTTT. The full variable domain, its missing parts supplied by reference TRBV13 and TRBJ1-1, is AAGVIQSPRHLIKEKRETATLKCYPIPRHDTVYWYQQGPGQDPQFLISFYEKMQSDKGSIPDRFSAQQFSDYHSELNMSSLELGDSALYFCASSRSYRDRLENTEAFFGQGTRLTVV.

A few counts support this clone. The CDR3 DNA follows: TGTGCCAGCAGCTTAGGGGTGCGCTCCTACGAGCAGTACTTC. Translating gives CASSLGVRSYEQYF. The rearrangement links TRBV7-2 to TRBJ2-7; no clear D gene. CDR1 and CDR2 from the germline V gene are SGHTA and FQGNSA. This CDR3 has 14 residues. Trimming cost V 1 base and J 0 bases, with 7 bases left between them.

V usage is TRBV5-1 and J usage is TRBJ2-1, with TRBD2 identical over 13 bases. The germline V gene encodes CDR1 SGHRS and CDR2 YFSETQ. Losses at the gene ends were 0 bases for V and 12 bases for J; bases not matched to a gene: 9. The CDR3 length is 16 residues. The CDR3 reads CASSLDSGTSGMGQFF. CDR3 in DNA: TGCGCCAGCAGCTTGGACTCCGGGACTAGCGGGATGGGGCAGTTCTTC.

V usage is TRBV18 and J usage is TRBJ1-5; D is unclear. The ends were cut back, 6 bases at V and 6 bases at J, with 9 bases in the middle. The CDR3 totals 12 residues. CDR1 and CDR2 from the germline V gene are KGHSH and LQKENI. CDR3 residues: CASSDEAQPQHF. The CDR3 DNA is TGTGCCAGCTCCGACGAGGCTCAGCCCCAGCATTTT.

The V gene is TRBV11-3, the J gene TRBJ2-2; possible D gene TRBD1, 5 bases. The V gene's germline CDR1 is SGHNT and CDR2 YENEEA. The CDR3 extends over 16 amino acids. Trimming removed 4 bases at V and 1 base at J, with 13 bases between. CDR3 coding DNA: TGTGCCAGCAGCTACGGACACTCACTGAACACCGGGGAGCTGTTTTTT. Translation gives CASSYGHSLNTGELFF.

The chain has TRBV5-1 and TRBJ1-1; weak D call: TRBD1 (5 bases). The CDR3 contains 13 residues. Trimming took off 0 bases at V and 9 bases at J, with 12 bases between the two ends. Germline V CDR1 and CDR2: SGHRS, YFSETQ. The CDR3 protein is CASSLGQNHQAFF. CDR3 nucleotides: TGCGCCAGCAGCTTGGGACAGAATCATCAAGCTTTCTTT.

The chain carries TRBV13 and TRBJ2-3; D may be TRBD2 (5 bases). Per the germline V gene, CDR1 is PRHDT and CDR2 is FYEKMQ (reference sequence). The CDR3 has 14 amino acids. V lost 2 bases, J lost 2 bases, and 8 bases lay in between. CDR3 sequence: CASSLWENTDTQYF. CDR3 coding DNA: TGTGCCAGCAGCTTATGGGAGAACACAGATACGCAGTATTTT. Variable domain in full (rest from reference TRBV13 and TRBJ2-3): AAGVIQSPRHLIKEKRETATLKCYPIPRHDTVYWYQQGPGQDPQFLISFYEKMQSDKGSIPDRFSAQQFSDYHSELNMSSLELGDSALYFCASSLWENTDTQYFGPGTRLTVL.

The CDR3 nucleotides are TGTGCCAGCAGCTTCCAGGGGGCCGACACCGGGGAGCTGTTTTTT. This codes for CASSFQGADTGELFF. The chain uses TRBV14 and TRBJ2-2; 8 bases fit TRBD1. This CDR3 contains 15 residues. J gave up 3 bases and V 5 bases, and 5 bases lay outside the gene matches. CDR1 is SGHDN, CDR2 FVKESK, per germline.

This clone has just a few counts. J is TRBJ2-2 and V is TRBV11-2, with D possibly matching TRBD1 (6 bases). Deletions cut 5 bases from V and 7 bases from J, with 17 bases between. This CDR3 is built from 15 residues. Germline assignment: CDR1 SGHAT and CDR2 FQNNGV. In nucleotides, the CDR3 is TGTGCCAGCAGCATGGACAGACTCCGAGTCGGGGAGCTGTTTTTT. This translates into CASSMDRLRVGELFF. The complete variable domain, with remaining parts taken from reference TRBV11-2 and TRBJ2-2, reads EAGVAQSPRYKIIEKRQSVAFWCNPISGHATLYWYQQILGQGPKLLIQFQNNGVVDDSQLPKDRFSAERLKGVDSTLKIQPAKLEDSAVYLCASSMDRLRVGELFFGEGSRLTVL.